This entry lists 21 T cell receptor beta chains sequenced from one sample in a study of blood T cells in healthy people across ages. The authors ran a second PCR of 7 to 11 cycles using a sample-barcoded 5' primer and a J-beta primer mix. A single record per CDR3 protein comes from TCRdb applying MiXCR to the 5' RACE reads. The sample contains about 1.8 million distinct CDR3 sequences, around half of which appear only once. The sample comprised blood. All receptors derive from a middle-aged woman in good health.

This clonotype was observed many times. V and J are TRBV29-1 and TRBJ2-6; D call uncertain. The CDR3 totals 13 residues. Trimming cost V 4 bases and J 0 bases, with 4 bases left between them. Germline CDR1 reads SQVTM; CDR2 reads ANQGSEA. Here the CDR3 reads CSVVRSGANVLTF. The CDR3 DNA sequence: TGCAGCGTTGTGCGCTCTGGGGCCAACGTCCTGACTTTC.

The rearrangement joins TRBV24-1 to TRBJ1-2, with TRBD1 matching over 10 bases. CDR3 length equals 16 residues. Losses at the gene ends were 3 bases for V and 2 bases for J; bases not matched to a gene: 5. From germline, CDR1 is KGHDR and CDR2 SFDVKD. CDR3: CATSDPGTGANYGYTF. The CDR3 region has the DNA TGTGCCACCAGTGATCCAGGGACAGGGGCGAACTATGGCTACACCTTC.

This chain uses TRBV7-3 with TRBJ2-1, with 8 positions matching TRBD2. Germline V CDR1 and CDR2: SGHTA, FQGTGA. V was clipped by 2 bases and J by 5 bases; unmatched bases: 5. The CDR3 sequence is 15 residues long. The CDR3, as DNA: TGTGCCAGCAGCTTAGACCCAGCGGGGGACAATGAGCAGTTCTTC. Its protein product is CASSLDPAGDNEQFF.

The gene calls are TRBV7-9 and TRBJ1-4, with TRBD1 matching 7 bases. Unmatched junction bases numbered 11, after V lost 5 bases and J lost 11 bases. Germline V gives CDR1 SEHNR, CDR2 FQNEAQ (reference sequence). This CDR3 spans 14 amino acids. This chain's CDR3 is CASSIQGGDWKLFF. Written as DNA, the CDR3 is TGTGCCAGCAGCATCCAGGGGGGTGATTGGAAACTGTTTTTT.

As for this clonotype: One junction end does not reproduce the germline sequence, and a read error may be involved. The CDR3 region is CASSYPGENTEAFF. The CDR3 DNA is TGTGCCAGTAGTTACCCGGGAGAGAACACTGAAGCTTTCTTT. The rearrangement links TRBV6-5 to TRBJ1-1; D remains unclear. CDR1 MNHEY and CDR2 SVGAGI come from the germline V gene. The CDR3 covers 14 residues.

The chain joins TRBV28 to TRBJ2-1; TRBD2 matches at 7 bases. With 4 bases clipped from V and 7 bases from J, the junction kept 7 bases outside the gene matches. The CDR3 runs 14 residues. Germline V gene lookup returns CDR1 MDHEN and CDR2 SYDVKM. This CDR3 reads CASSSTYGGNEQFF. The CDR3 DNA is TGTGCCAGCAGTTCGACTTACGGGGGGAATGAGCAGTTCTTC.

This clonotype was recorded a few times. The chain carries TRBV7-2 and TRBJ2-1; 7 bases fit TRBD2. The J segment lost 10 bases and the V segment lost 5 bases, leaving 11 bases of the junction unmatched. Germline loops: CDR1 SGHTA, CDR2 FQGNSA. The CDR3 consists of 14 residues. CDR3 sequence: CASSLPPGGREQFF. For the CDR3, the DNA is TGTGCCAGCAGCCTTCCGCCGGGGGGACGAGAGCAGTTCTTC.

The chain carries TRBV6-1 and TRBJ2-1, with 9 bases that match TRBD1. Germline V CDR1 and CDR2: MNHNS, SASEGT. This CDR3 has 16 residues. V shed 5 bases, J shed 7 bases, and the junction held 12 bases outside the gene matches. CDR3 DNA sequence: TGTGCCAGCAGTTTCAAACCCGGGACAGGGAGGAATGAGCAGTTCTTC. Translated: CASSFKPGTGRNEQFF.

This chain links TRBV6-2 or TRBV6-3 with TRBJ2-1; the D gene is possibly TRBD2 (5 bases). Germline CDR1 reads MNHEY; CDR2 reads SVGEGT. V was cut by 0 bases and J by 2 bases, with 11 bases left in between. This CDR3 has 16 amino acids. This CDR3 is CASSYSISGTYNEQFF. The CDR3 nucleotides are TGTGCCAGCAGTTACTCGATATCGGGGACCTACAATGAGCAGTTCTTC.

The chain uses TRBV29-1 and TRBJ2-7; no definite D call. The CDR3 consists of 12 residues. The germline V gene encodes CDR1 SQVTM and CDR2 ANQGSEA. V was cut by 6 bases and J by 2 bases, with 11 bases left in between. In nucleotides, the CDR3 is TGCAGCGTGACCCCGGGCACCTACGAGCAGTACTTC. It translates to CSVTPGTYEQYF.

CDR3 in DNA: TGTGCCAGCAGTTTACTAGCGGGACACTCTGGGGCCAACGTCCTGACTTTC. This translates into CASSLLAGHSGANVLTF. V usage is TRBV27 and J usage is TRBJ2-6, with 9 bases aligning to TRBD2. CDR1 and CDR2 from the germline V gene are MNHEY and SMNVEV (reference sequence). V was clipped by 2 bases and J by 0 bases; unmatched bases: 2. This CDR3 region has 17 residues.

The chain links TRBV3-1 to TRBJ1-5; 9 positions agree with TRBD1. The CDR3 totals 15 residues. Germline loops: CDR1 LGHDT, CDR2 YNNKEL (reference sequence). J lost 7 bases, V lost 2 bases, and 6 bases had no gene match. CDR3 sequence reads: CASSQLRDRDQPQHF. In DNA form, the CDR3 reads TGTGCCAGCAGCCAACTCCGGGACAGGGACCAGCCCCAGCATTTT. Using reference TRBV3-1 and TRBJ1-5 for the parts outside the CDR3, the full variable domain is DTAVSQTPKYLVTQMGNDKSIKCEQNLGHDTMYWYKQDSKKFLKIMFSYNNKELIINETVPNRFSPKSPDKAHLNLHINSLELGDSAVYFCASSQLRDRDQPQHFGDGTRLSIL.

The V call is TRBV7-8, the J call TRBJ2-1; D uncertain. The CDR3 sequence is 12 residues long. Germline CDR1 reads SGHVS; CDR2 reads FQNEAQ. V lost 5 bases and J 7 bases, leaving 9 bases between the germline ends. The CDR3 loop is CASSLPMNEQFF. Written as DNA, the CDR3 is TGTGCCAGCAGCCTTCCAATGAATGAGCAGTTCTTC. The whole variable domain, remainder taken from reference TRBV7-8 and TRBJ2-1, is GAGVSQSPRYKVAKRGQDVALRCDPISGHVSLFWYQQALGQGPEFLTYFQNEAQLDKSGLPSDRFFAERPEGSVSTLKIQRTQQEDSAVYLCASSLPMNEQFFGPGTRLTVL.

This clonotype was seen only a few times. The chain links TRBV12-3 or TRBV12-4 to TRBJ2-1; TRBD1 aligns across 8 bases. This CDR3 has 16 amino acids. The V and J ends lost 4 bases and 4 bases, in that order; junction bases with no gene match: 9. Here the CDR3 DNA reads TGTGCCAGCAGTTCGCAGCGGACAGGGAGATACAATGAGCAGTTCTTC. This sequence encodes CASSSQRTGRYNEQFF.

The genes are TRBV12-5 and TRBJ1-5, with 9 bases that match TRBD1. In germline, CDR1 is LGHNT, CDR2 FRNRAP. The CDR3 spans 13 residues. Trimming took 7 bases from V and 7 from J; bases not matched to a gene: 5. CDR3 nucleotides: TGTGCTAGTGCTCCGGGACAGGGACAGCCCCAGCATTTT. Translated, it gives CASAPGQGQPQHF.

This chain joins TRBV13 and TRBJ1-2; perhaps TRBD1 as D (5 bases). Trimming removed 0 bases from V and 7 bases from J, with 12 bases in between. The CDR3 covers 14 residues. The germline V gene has CDR1 PRHDT and CDR2 FYEKMQ (reference sequence). The CDR3 protein is CASSLGRTSGGYTF. Written as DNA, the CDR3 is TGTGCCAGCAGCTTAGGACGGACATCGGGTGGCTACACCTTC.

Concerning this clonotype itself: One end of the junction fails to match germline, which may point to a read error. The V and J genes are TRBV10-3 and TRBJ2-5; 8 bases map to TRBD1. Germline-derived CDR1 and CDR2 are ENHRY and SYGVKD. The CDR3 is 17 amino acids. CDR3 coding DNA: TGTACCATCAGTGAGTCGGGCGGACAGGGTCGGTTGGAGACCCAGTACTTC. Protein product: CTISESGGQGRLETQYF.

V gene TRBV28 combines with J gene TRBJ1-6; 9 bases map to TRBD1. The CDR3 has 16 residues. Trimming at V came to 5 bases and at J to 10 bases, leaving 12 bases not matched to a gene. The germline gives CDR1 MDHEN, CDR2 SYDVKM. The DNA of the CDR3 is TGTGCCAGCAGTCATTATATGGGACAGGGATACTCACCCCTCCACTTT. This codes for CASSHYMGQGYSPLHF.

The CDR3 reads CASSSTKDTYNEQFF. In nucleotides, the CDR3 is TGTGCCAGCAGCTCCACTAAGGACACCTACAATGAGCAGTTCTTC. The genes are TRBV7-2 and TRBJ2-1; D possibly corresponds to TRBD1 (5 bases). Trimming cost V 4 bases and J 2 bases, with 12 bases left between them. The CDR3 runs to 15 residues. Germline V gives CDR1 SGHTA, CDR2 FQGNSA.

This clonotype has only a few counts. The chain carries TRBV5-1 and TRBJ2-1; D perhaps matches TRBD2 (6 bases). The germline V gene has CDR1 SGHRS and CDR2 YFSETQ. The V end was cut by 1 base, the J end by 7 bases, with 12 bases between. This CDR3 is built from 14 residues. CDR3 DNA: TGCGCCAGCAGCTTGTGGGCGGGGCCGAATGAGCAGTTCTTC. Amino acid sequence: CASSLWAGPNEQFF. Based on the CDR3 plus reference TRBV5-1 and TRBJ2-1, the full variable domain is KAGVTQTPRYLIKTRGQQVTLSCSPISGHRSVSWYQQTPGQGLQFLFEYFSETQRNKGNFPGRFSGRQFSNSRSEMNVSTLELGDSALYLCASSLWAGPNEQFFGPGTRLTVL.

This clonotype was observed a handful of times. This chain links TRBV12-3 or TRBV12-4 with TRBJ1-2; the D gene is possibly TRBD1 (6 bases). The length of the CDR3 is 14 residues. The V gene lost 8 bases and the J gene lost 4 bases, with 17 bases spanning the gap. The CDR3: CASRTDRTSYGYTF. CDR3 coding DNA: TGTGCCAGCCGAACGGACAGAACCTCCTATGGCTACACCTTC.